A single sample is the source of the 3 T cell receptor beta chains below, sequenced in a study of blood T cell repertoires in COVID-19. Data came from immunoSEQ multiplex PCR; TCRdb stores just in-frame clones and leaves some out. This table holds fewer than 150,000 clones, 60% to 85% found once. The sample taken for sequencing was peripheral blood. The origin of the receptors is a human donor with acute or convalescent COVID-19. The donor label of this sample is uncertain.

The CDR3 is CASSLNSGTNTDTQYF. In DNA, the CDR3 is TGCGCCAGCAGCTTAAACTCCGGGACTAACACAGATACGCAGTATTTT. The V gene is TRBV5-1, the J gene TRBJ2-3; 7 bases match TRBD2. V lost 2 bases, J lost 2 bases, and 8 bases stayed unmatched. This CDR3 contains 16 residues. The germline V gene has CDR1 SGHRS and CDR2 YFSETQ.

V and J are TRBV7-2 and TRBJ1-2; 9 bases agree with TRBD1. Germline V gives CDR1 SGHTA, CDR2 FQGNSA. After removal of 1 base from V and 4 bases from J, the junction contained 7 bases not matched to a gene. The CDR3 extends over 16 amino acids. The CDR3 DNA sequence: TGTGCCAGCAGCTTAGTGTCCCGGGACAGGGTCTATGGCTACACCTTC. Its translation: CASSLVSRDRVYGYTF.

The chain couples TRBV15 to TRBJ2-4; D possibly corresponds to TRBD2 (5 bases). The CDR3 sequence is 16 residues long. V lost 1 base to trimming and J lost 8 bases, with 18 bases between them. Germline CDR1 LNHNV, CDR2 YYDKDF (reference sequence). The CDR3 DNA reads as TGTGCCACCAGCAGAGCAAATCAAGGACTTAGGGACATTCAGTACTTC. This codes for CATSRANQGLRDIQYF.